The present T cell receptor beta chain was sequenced within a study of cytomegalovirus exposure and HLA in healthy donors. Study conclusions and caveats: Later work found that TCR association rates differed between HLA loci; DRB1 had the most and HLA-C the fewest.

This clone appeared once. No antigen is known for it. The same CDR3 also results from other DNA sequences found in this sample. Amplification used 60 Vbeta primers and 13 Jbeta primers. Measured with immunoSEQ multiplex PCR; TCRdb has only the in-frame clones, and not every one. This sample has approximately 170,000 clones; less than 80% occur once, and the top ten carry 2.5% to 3%. There are 14 residues in the CDR3. V lost 6 bases to trimming and J lost 5 bases; unmatched junction nucleotides: 4. The germline CDR1 and CDR2 sequences are MRHNA and SNTAGT. The receptor's source is a man aged 40-55 years in good health and CMV-seronegative. The rearrangement joins TRBV6-4 to TRBJ2-2; TRBD1 agrees at 9 bases. The sequenced sample was PBMCs. CDR3 region: CASRGQGNTGELFF. In nucleotides, the CDR3 is TGTGCCAGCAGGGGACAGGGAAATACCGGGGAGCTGTTTTTT.